This entry lists 21 T cell receptor beta chains sequenced from one sample in a study of tumor and adjacent non-tumor tissue in lung cancer. The library came from three nested PCR rounds adapted from ARM-PCR protocols. A single record per CDR3 protein comes from TCRdb applying MiXCR to the multiplex PCR reads. Among under 250,000 distinct CDR3 sequences listed, roughly 70% were seen once. This sample's RNA came from whole unsorted tissue. Input material: lung tumor tissue. These receptors were obtained from a man aged 55 to 70 with non-small cell lung cancer.

Remarks on this clonotype: One end of the junction does not line up with germline, which may come from a read error. CDR3 coding DNA: TGTGTCAGCAGCCACGTTGGGACAAGGGCAGATACGCAGTATTTT. Translating it yields CVSSHVGTRADTQYF. The chain combines TRBV5-5 with TRBJ2-3; tentative D call: TRBD1 (6 bases). Germline V gene lookup returns CDR1 SGHKS and CDR2 YYEKEE (reference sequence). There are 15 residues in the CDR3.

A few counts support this clonotype. A much larger clonotype is one base distant, so this may be a read error. The CDR3 loop is CTSGSYEQYF. CDR3 DNA: TGTACCAGCGGATCCTACGAGCAGTACTTC. The chain links TRBV11-3 to TRBJ2-7; possible D gene TRBD2, 5 bases. CDR3 size: 10 residues. Germline CDR1 SGHNT, CDR2 YENEEA.

The CDR3 spells CASSDSGFGKNIQYF. In nucleotides, the CDR3 is TGTGCCAGCAGTGACTCAGGGTTTGGGAAAAACATTCAGTACTTC. V is TRBV6-1 and J is TRBJ2-4, with D possibly matching TRBD1 (5 bases). This CDR3 region has 15 residues. V was cut by 3 bases and J by 4 bases, with 13 bases left in between. Germline CDR1 is MNHNS and CDR2 is SASEGT.

Of note for this clonotype: A much larger clone differs by one base, so this may be a read error. The chain uses TRBV6-2 or TRBV6-3 and TRBJ1-5, with D hard to call. The V gene's germline CDR1 is MNHEY and CDR2 SVGEGT. The CDR3 has 12 amino acids. CDR3 sequence reads: CDSSIGVGSQHF. In DNA, the CDR3 is TGTGACAGCAGTATCGGGGTGGGGTCCCAGCATTTT.

To note about this clonotype: A much larger clone is a single base away; this may be a read error. This chain links TRBV20-1 with TRBJ1-6; the match to TRBD1 covers 10 bases. The CDR3 runs to 15 residues. The trim removed 7 bases at V and 7 bases at J, leaving 10 bases unmatched. CDR1 is DFQATT, CDR2 SNEGSKA, per germline (reference sequence). Here the CDR3 DNA reads TGCAGTGTTCGACAGGGGGCAAGAAGAAATTCACCCCTCCACTTT. Its protein is CSVRQGARRNSPLHF.

The V and J genes are TRBV29-1 and TRBJ1-1; D uncertain. The CDR3 totals 12 residues. Trimming left V 7 bases short and J 3 bases short, with 12 bases between. Germline V gene data show CDR1 as SQVTM and CDR2 as ANQGSEA. This CDR3 reads CSASEVYTEAFF. The CDR3 coding sequence is TGCAGCGCATCCGAGGTTTACACTGAAGCTTTCTTT.

The chain uses TRBV20-1 and TRBJ2-7; D possibly matches TRBD1 or TRBD2 (5 bases each). Germline CDR1 DFQATT, CDR2 SNEGSKA (reference sequence). The CDR3 consists of 15 residues. With 6 bases removed from V and 0 bases from J, the gap between germline ends came to 18 bases. CDR3 DNA sequence: TGCAGTGCACCAGTCGGGGCCTCGAGCTCCTACGAGCAGTACTTC. Residues: CSAPVGASSSYEQYF.

A note on this clonotype: The missing conserved phenylalanine or tryptophan at the end of this CDR3 makes a read error likely. V and J are TRBV5-1 and TRBJ2-1, with a weak D call TRBD2 (6 bases). The CDR3 totals 18 residues. CDR1 SGHRS and CDR2 YFSETQ come from the germline V gene. V was trimmed by 0 bases and J by 0 bases, leaving 16 bases between them. The CDR3 coding sequence is TGCGCCAGCAGCTTGGGGCTAGGGGACTCCAGCTCCTACAATGAGCAGTTCTTA. Translating it yields CASSLGLGDSSSYNEQFL.

V usage is TRBV12-3 or TRBV12-4 and J usage is TRBJ2-3, with D uncertain. Trimming shortened V by 7 bases and J by 7 bases, and 15 bases separated the two germline ends. The CDR3 is 13 amino acids. The CDR3 bases are TGTGCCAGCACCCCCGTTAACATAAATACGCAGTATTTT. Its translation: CASTPVNINTQYF.

A remark on this clonotype: One end of the junction is discordant with germline, which a read error may explain. The chain employs TRBV20-1 and TRBJ1-2; a possible D gene is TRBD1 (5 bases). This CDR3 is 12 amino acids long. Per germline, CDR1 DFQATT and CDR2 SNEGSKA (reference sequence). In DNA, the CDR3 is TGCAGTGCTAACCTACAGGATTATGGCTACAACTTC. This sequence encodes CSANLQDYGYNF.

On this clonotype itself: The CDR3 ends on some other residue instead of the conserved phenylalanine or tryptophan, so this is likely a read error. V usage is TRBV11-2 and J usage is TRBJ1-1; TRBD1 matches at 10 bases. From germline, CDR1 is SGHAT and CDR2 FQNNGV. This CDR3 is built from 16 residues. The DNA for the CDR3 is TGTGCAAGCAGCCCCGGACAGGGGGTGGGGAACACTGAAGCTTTCTAT. Protein product: CASSPGQGVGNTEAFY.

Concerning this clonotype itself: This sequence may be a read error, since a much larger clone differs from it by one base. V gene TRBV20-1 combines with J gene TRBJ2-7; TRBD2 matches 7 bases. CDR3 length: 14 residues. Germline-derived CDR1 and CDR2 are DFQATT and SNEGSKA (reference sequence). V shed 2 bases, J shed 6 bases, and the junction held 10 bases outside the gene matches. This CDR3 is CSARHASGACEQYF. The CDR3 DNA sequence: TGCAGTGCTAGACACGCCAGCGGGGCCTGCGAGCAGTACTTC.

The CDR3 nucleotides read TGCAGCGTAACAGTAACGGGAACCGGCGAGCAGTACTTC. It encodes CSVTVTGTGEQYF. The rearrangement uses TRBV29-1 and TRBJ2-7, with a weak D call TRBD2 (5 bases). CDR1 and CDR2 from the germline V gene are SQVTM and ANQGSEA. Trimming stripped 6 bases from V and 6 bases from J, with 18 bases between. The CDR3 sequence is 13 residues long.

With respect to this clonotype: Its ends do not fully match the called genes, so a read error is possible. The chain links TRBV20-1 to TRBJ1-2; no clear D. This CDR3 spans 13 amino acids. Germline V gives CDR1 DFQATT, CDR2 SNEGSKA (reference sequence). The CDR3 is CSAVSRLDYGYTF. Here the CDR3 DNA reads TGCAGTGCTGTCTCTAGGTTGGACTATGGTTACACCTTC.

Ten or more counts support this clonotype. The CDR3 DNA follows: TGTGCCAGCAGTTTAGACAGGAACACCGGGGAGCTGTTTTTT. Encoded protein: CASSLDRNTGELFF. V gene TRBV12-3 or TRBV12-4 combines with J gene TRBJ2-2; D is uncertain. This CDR3 region has 14 residues. Trimming cost V 1 base and J 1 base, with 4 bases left between them.

About this clonotype: This could be a read error, since a much larger clone is one nucleotide away. The chain has TRBV4-3 and TRBJ1-1, with D possibly TRBD1 on 5 matching bases. The CDR3 totals 16 residues. Per the germline V gene, CDR1 is LGHNA and CDR2 is YSLEER. CDR3 DNA sequence: TGCGCCAGCAGCCAAGACCCCCAGGGAACGAACATTGAAGCTTTCTTT. It translates to CASSQDPQGTNIEAFF.

In the case of this clonotype: One end of the junction varies from germline; a read error may be responsible. This rearrangement joins TRBV20-1 to TRBJ2-7; D could derive from TRBD1 or TRBD2 (5 bases each). The length of the CDR3 is 12 residues. Germline CDR1 is DFQATT and CDR2 is SNEGSKA (reference sequence). The CDR3 DNA sequence: TGCAGTGCAATCGGGGCTATCGGGGAGCGGTACTTC. It encodes CSAIGAIGERYF.

The genes are TRBV6-5 and TRBJ2-5; D is perhaps TRBD1 or TRBD2 (5 bases each). V lost 8 bases and J lost 9, with 22 bases in between. The CDR3 covers 14 residues. Germline loops: CDR1 MNHEY, CDR2 SVGAGI. CDR3 DNA: TGTGCCAGCTGTGCTACCGGGACCGCGGAGGCCCAGTACTTC. Amino acids: CASCATGTAEAQYF.

This clonotype was picked up one time. One end of the junction varies from germline; a read error may be responsible. The J gene is TRBJ1-1, the V gene TRBV4-3, with D perhaps matching TRBD1 (5 bases). The CDR3 totals 20 residues. Germline V gives CDR1 LGHNA, CDR2 YSLEER. The CDR3 DNA is TGCGCCAGCAGCCGTATCCTGATCTGGGAGCAAGGGGAGGGTAACATTGAAGCTTTCTTT. The encoded protein is CASSRILIWEQGEGNIEAFF.

This clonotype has just one count. The junction shows a germline mismatch at one end, possibly a read error. This sequence joins TRBV11-2 and TRBJ1-5, with TRBD1 matching 9 bases. CDR1 and CDR2 from the germline V gene are SGHAT and FQNNGV. The CDR3 totals 14 residues. DNA for the CDR3: TGTACCAGCAGCTTAGGACAGGGGAGTATGCCCCAACATTTT. The encoded protein is CTSSLGQGSMPQHF.

The sample holds one count of this clonotype. A much larger clone lies one base from this, so it may be a read error. J is TRBJ2-1 and V is TRBV12-3 or TRBV12-4, with a weak D call TRBD1 (5 bases). V lost 8 bases and J lost 9, with 17 bases in between. This CDR3 spans 13 amino acids. The CDR3 DNA sequence: TGTGCCAGCGGTCCTCGGATTCAGGGTGAGCAGTTCTTC. It codes for CASGPRIQGEQFF.